The rows below give T cell receptor beta chains drawn from one sample of a study of blood T cell repertoires in COVID-19. The table came from immunoSEQ multiplex PCR; TCRdb's copy has only in-frame clones and leaves some out. Here the sample spans a few hundred thousand clones, approximately 87% being singletons. Sequenced: PBMCs or T cells enriched from blood (not recorded which). These receptors all stem from a young man who had recovered from COVID-19. CDR3s include the opening cysteine and the closing phenylalanine or tryptophan. D genes are given only for firm matches. Expanded clones get a size class; other rows say once, few or many, or leave the size out.

J gene: TRBJ2-5
D gene: NA
V gene: TRBV11-1
clone size: NA
CDR3 DNA: TGTGCCAGCAGCTTAGCCAGGGAAAGAGAGACCCAGTACTTC
CDR3 protein: CASSLARERETQYF

J gene: TRBJ2-2
D gene: NA
V gene: TRBV6-6
clone size: few
CDR3 DNA: TGTGCCAGCAGTTACGGGACAGCGGGTCCCACCGGGGAGCTGTTTTTT
CDR3 protein: CASSYGTAGPTGELFF

J gene: TRBJ2-5
D gene: TRBD2
V gene: TRBV7-6
clone size: NA
CDR3 DNA: TGTGCCAGCAGCTTAGCTGATCGGGGGGGCCTAGAGACCCAGTACTTC
CDR3 protein: CASSLADRGGLETQYF

J gene: TRBJ2-7
D gene: TRBD1
V gene: TRBV29-1
clone size: once
CDR3 DNA: TGCAGCGTTGGACAAAATACAGGGGCCGAGCAGTACTTC
CDR3 protein: CSVGQNTGAEQYF

J gene: TRBJ1-2
D gene: NA
V gene: TRBV7-9
clone size: NA
CDR3 DNA: TGTGCCAGCATCGAACTACCGGGACAAGATTCACAAGGCTACACCTTC
CDR3 protein: CASIELPGQDSQGYTF

J gene: TRBJ2-7
D gene: TRBD1
V gene: TRBV3-1/TRBV3-2
clone size: NA
CDR3 DNA: TGTGCCAGCAGCCGAGGGGACAGGGTGTACGAGCAGTACTTC
CDR3 protein: CASSRGDRVYEQYF

J gene: TRBJ1-4
D gene: NA
V gene: TRBV7-9
clone size: NA
CDR3 DNA: TGTGCCAGCCGAATTGGGGGGTCACGAGAAGAAAAACTGTTTTTT
CDR3 protein: CASRIGGSREEKLFF

J gene: TRBJ1-5
D gene: NA
V gene: TRBV7-2
clone size: NA
CDR3 DNA: TGTGCCAGCAGCTTAGGGGGAGGTAGCAATCAGCCCCAGCATTTT
CDR3 protein: CASSLGGGSNQPQHF

J gene: TRBJ2-1
D gene: TRBD1
V gene: TRBV7-3
clone size: NA
CDR3 DNA: TGTGCCAGCAGCCGTGGGACAGGTTACTACAATGAGCAGTTCTTC
CDR3 protein: CASSRGTGYYNEQFF

J gene: TRBJ2-3
D gene: TRBD1
V gene: TRBV5-6
clone size: NA
CDR3 DNA: TGTGCCAGCAGCCTTCGGACAGGGATCACAGATACGCAGTATTTT
CDR3 protein: CASSLRTGITDTQYF

J gene: TRBJ1-4
D gene: TRBD1
V gene: TRBV6-5
clone size: NA
CDR3 DNA: TGTGCCAGCAGAAGGGCCGGGACAGGGTATGAAAAACTGTTTTTT
CDR3 protein: CASRRAGTGYEKLFF

J gene: TRBJ1-2
D gene: TRBD1
V gene: TRBV28
clone size: NA
CDR3 DNA: TGTGCCAGCAGTTCTACAGGGGAAGCTAACTATGGCTACACCTTC
CDR3 protein: CASSSTGEANYGYTF

J gene: TRBJ1-2
D gene: NA
V gene: TRBV30
clone size: NA
CDR3 DNA: TGTGCCTGGGGGACCGGGGAGAATGGCTACACCTTC
CDR3 protein: CAWGTGENGYTF

J gene: TRBJ1-1
D gene: NA
V gene: TRBV30
clone size: NA
CDR3 DNA: TGTGCCCAGACACCCTACAGAGACACTGAAGCTTTCTTT
CDR3 protein: CAQTPYRDTEAFF

J gene: TRBJ2-2
D gene: NA
V gene: TRBV10-3
clone size: NA
CDR3 DNA: TGTGCCATCAGTGGATCGTCGGGTTTCAACACCGGGGAGCTGTTTTTT
CDR3 protein: CAISGSSGFNTGELFF

J gene: TRBJ2-1
D gene: NA
V gene: TRBV3-1/TRBV3-2
clone size: once
CDR3 DNA: TGTGCCAGCAGCCAAGTTGGGGCAAGTTGGGGTAATGAGCAGTTCTTC
CDR3 protein: CASSQVGASWGNEQFF

J gene: TRBJ2-4
D gene: TRBD1
V gene: TRBV4-1
clone size: once
CDR3 DNA: TGCGCCAGCAGCCATCCTACCGGGACAGAAAAAAACATTCAGTACTTC
CDR3 protein: CASSHPTGTEKNIQYF